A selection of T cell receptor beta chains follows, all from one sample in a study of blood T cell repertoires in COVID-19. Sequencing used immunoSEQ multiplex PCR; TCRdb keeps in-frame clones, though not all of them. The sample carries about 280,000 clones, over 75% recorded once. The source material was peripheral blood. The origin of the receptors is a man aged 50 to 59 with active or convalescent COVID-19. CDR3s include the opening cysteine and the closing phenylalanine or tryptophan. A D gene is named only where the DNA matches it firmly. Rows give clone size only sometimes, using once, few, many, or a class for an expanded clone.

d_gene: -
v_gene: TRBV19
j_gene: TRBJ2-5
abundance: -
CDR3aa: CASSKAGQETQYF
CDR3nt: TGTGCCAGTAGTAAGGCGGGGCAAGAGACCCAGTACTTC

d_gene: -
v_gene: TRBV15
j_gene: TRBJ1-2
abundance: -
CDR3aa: CATSRDGGRGDDYAF
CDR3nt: TGTGCCACCAGCAGAGATGGTGGACGGGGGGATGACTACGCCTTC

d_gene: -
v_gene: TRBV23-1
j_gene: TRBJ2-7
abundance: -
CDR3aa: CASIPPDSCSYEQYF
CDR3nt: TGCGCCAGCATTCCCCCGGACAGCTGCTCCTACGAGCAGTACTTC

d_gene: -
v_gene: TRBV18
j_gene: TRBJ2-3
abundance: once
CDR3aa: CASSPTNTDTQYF
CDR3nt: TGTGCCAGCTCACCAACTAACACAGATACGCAGTATTTT

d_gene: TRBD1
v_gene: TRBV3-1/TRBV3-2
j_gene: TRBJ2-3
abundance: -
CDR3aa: CASSRDRGLTDTQYF
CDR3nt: TGTGCCAGCAGCCGCGACAGGGGGCTCACAGATACGCAGTATTTT

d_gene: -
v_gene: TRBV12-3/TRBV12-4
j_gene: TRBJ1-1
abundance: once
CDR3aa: CASTLTGNTEAFF
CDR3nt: TGTGCCAGCACCCTGACAGGGAACACTGAAGCTTTCTTT

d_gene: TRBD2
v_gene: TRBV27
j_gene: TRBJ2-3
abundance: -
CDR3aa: CASSTRTSHSPDTQYF
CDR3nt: TGTGCCAGCAGTACCCGGACTAGCCATAGCCCAGATACGCAGTATTTT

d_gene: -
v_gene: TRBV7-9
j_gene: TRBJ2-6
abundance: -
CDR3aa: CASSLARDYSNVLTF
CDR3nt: TGTGCCAGCAGCTTAGCGCGGGATTATTCCAACGTCCTGACTTTC

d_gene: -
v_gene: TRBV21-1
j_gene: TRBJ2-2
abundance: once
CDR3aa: CASSKSPAGGPDTGELFF
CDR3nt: TGTGCCAGCAGCAAAAGCCCAGCGGGAGGGCCGGACACCGGGGAGCTGTTTTTT

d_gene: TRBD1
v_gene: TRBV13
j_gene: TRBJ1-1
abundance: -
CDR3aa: CASSFGFRGRTEAFF
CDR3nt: TGTGCCAGCAGCTTCGGATTCAGGGGGCGGACTGAAGCTTTCTTT

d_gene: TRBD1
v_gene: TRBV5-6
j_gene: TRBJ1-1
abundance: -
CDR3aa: CASSPNSGQVLAFF
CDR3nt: TGTGCCAGCAGCCCAAACTCGGGACAGGTGCTGGCTTTCTTT

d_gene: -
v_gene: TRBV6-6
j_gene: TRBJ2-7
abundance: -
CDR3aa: CASSYLPGAYEQYF
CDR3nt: TGTGCCAGCAGTTACCTCCCAGGGGCCTACGAGCAGTACTTC

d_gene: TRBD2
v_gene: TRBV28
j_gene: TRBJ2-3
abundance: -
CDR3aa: CASSPLGTSVTDTQYF
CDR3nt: TGTGCCAGCAGTCCCCTCGGGACTAGTGTGACAGATACGCAGTATTTT

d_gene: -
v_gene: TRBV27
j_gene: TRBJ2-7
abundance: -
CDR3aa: CATPSPPCNDEQYF
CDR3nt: TGTGCCACGCCAAGCCCGCCCTGTAACGACGAGCAGTACTTC

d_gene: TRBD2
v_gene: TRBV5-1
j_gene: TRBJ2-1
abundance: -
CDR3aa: CASSLGRGGGTNEQFF
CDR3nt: TGCGCCAGCAGCTTGGGGAGGGGCGGGGGAACCAATGAGCAGTTCTTC

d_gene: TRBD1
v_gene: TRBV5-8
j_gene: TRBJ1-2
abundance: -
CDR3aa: CASSLVTGLANYGYTF
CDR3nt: TGTGCCAGCAGCTTGGTGACAGGGCTAGCTAACTATGGCTACACCTTC

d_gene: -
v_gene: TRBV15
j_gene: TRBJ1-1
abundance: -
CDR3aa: CATSRASEYTEAFF
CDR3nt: TGTGCCACCAGCAGAGCGTCGGAGTACACTGAAGCTTTCTTT

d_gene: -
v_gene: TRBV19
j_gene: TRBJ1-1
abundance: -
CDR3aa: CATSQGRENTEAFF
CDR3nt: TGTGCCACCTCTCAGGGCAGGGAGAACACTGAAGCTTTCTTT

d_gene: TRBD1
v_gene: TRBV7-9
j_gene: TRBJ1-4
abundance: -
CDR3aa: CASSSGTEPEKLFF
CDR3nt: TGTGCCAGCAGCTCCGGGACAGAGCCTGAAAAACTGTTTTTT

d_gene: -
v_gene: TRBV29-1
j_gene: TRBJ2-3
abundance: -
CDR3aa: CSVEALDRGTTDTQYF
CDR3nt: TGCAGCGTTGAAGCCCTGGACAGAGGGACCACAGATACGCAGTATTTT

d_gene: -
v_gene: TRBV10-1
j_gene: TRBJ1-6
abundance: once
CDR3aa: CASSGRRGNSPLHF
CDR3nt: TGCGCCAGCAGTGGACGCAGGGGTAATTCACCCCTCCACTTT

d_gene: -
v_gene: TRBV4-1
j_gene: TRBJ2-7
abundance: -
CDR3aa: CASSQTSSAYEQYF
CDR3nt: TGCGCCAGCAGCCAAACGTCATCGGCCTACGAGCAGTACTTC

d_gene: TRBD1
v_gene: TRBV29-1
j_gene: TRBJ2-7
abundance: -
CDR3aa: CSVEAWGTESYEQYF
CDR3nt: TGCAGCGTTGAGGCTTGGGGGACAGAGTCCTACGAGCAGTACTTC

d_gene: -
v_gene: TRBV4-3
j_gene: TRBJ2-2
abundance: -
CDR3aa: CASSQVFSASLGELFF
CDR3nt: TGCGCCAGCAGCCAAGTATTTTCAGCGAGTCTCGGGGAGCTGTTTTTT

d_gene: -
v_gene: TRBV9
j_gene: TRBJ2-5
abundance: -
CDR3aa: CASSVAPHTQETQYF
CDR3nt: TGTGCCAGCAGCGTAGCTCCGCACACCCAAGAGACCCAGTACTTC

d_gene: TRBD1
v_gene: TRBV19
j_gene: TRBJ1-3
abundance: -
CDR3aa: CASSRDRGFGNTIYF
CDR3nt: TGTGCCAGTAGCCGAGACAGGGGATTTGGAAACACCATATATTTT

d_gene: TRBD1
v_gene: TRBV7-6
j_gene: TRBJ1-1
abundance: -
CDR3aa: CASSLGGTEMNTEAFF
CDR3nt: TGTGCCAGCAGCTTAGGGGGGACAGAAATGAACACTGAAGCTTTCTTT

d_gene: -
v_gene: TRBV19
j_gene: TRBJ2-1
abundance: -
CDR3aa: CASSTNRLLDGEQFF
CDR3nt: TGTGCCAGTAGTACGAATCGGCTCCTAGACGGTGAGCAGTTCTTC

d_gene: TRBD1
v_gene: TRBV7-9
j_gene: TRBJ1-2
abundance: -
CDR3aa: CASSLVQGQGVKGNYGYTF
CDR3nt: TGTGCCAGCAGCTTAGTCCAGGGACAGGGTGTGAAGGGAAACTATGGCTACACCTTC

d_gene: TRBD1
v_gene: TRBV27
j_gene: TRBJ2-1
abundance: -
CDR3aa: CASSLRQGRVSEQFF
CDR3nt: TGTGCCAGCAGTCTACGACAGGGAAGGGTCAGTGAGCAGTTCTTC

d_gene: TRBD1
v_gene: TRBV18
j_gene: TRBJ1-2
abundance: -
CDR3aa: CASSPNRGHYGYTF
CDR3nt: TGTGCCAGCTCACCGAACAGGGGCCACTATGGCTACACCTTC

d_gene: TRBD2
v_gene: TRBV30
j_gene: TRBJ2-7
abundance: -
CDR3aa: CAWKLAGVSYEQYF
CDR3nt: TGTGCCTGGAAGCTAGCGGGAGTATCTTACGAGCAGTACTTC

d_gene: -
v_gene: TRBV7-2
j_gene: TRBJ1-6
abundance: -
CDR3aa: CASSSGVRVNSPLHF
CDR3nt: TGTGCCAGCAGCTCTGGAGTCAGGGTAAATTCACCCCTCCACTTT

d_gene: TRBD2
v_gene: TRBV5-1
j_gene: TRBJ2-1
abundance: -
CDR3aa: CASSVGGTSGSSEQFF
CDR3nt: TGCGCCAGCAGCGTTGGTGGCACTAGCGGGAGTTCTGAGCAGTTCTTC

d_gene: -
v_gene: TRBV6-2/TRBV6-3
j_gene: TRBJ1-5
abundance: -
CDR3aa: CASSLRGIGTQPQHF
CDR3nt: TGTGCCAGCAGTCTCCGGGGTATCGGTACTCAGCCCCAGCATTTT

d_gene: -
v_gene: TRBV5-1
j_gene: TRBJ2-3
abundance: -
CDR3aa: CASSEKTSPSTDTQYF
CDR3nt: TGCGCCAGCAGCGAGAAGACTAGTCCTAGCACAGATACGCAGTATTTT

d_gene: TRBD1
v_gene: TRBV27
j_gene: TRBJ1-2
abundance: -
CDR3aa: CASSPKPDRVYGYTF
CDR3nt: TGTGCCAGCAGTCCCAAACCAGACAGGGTCTATGGCTACACCTTC

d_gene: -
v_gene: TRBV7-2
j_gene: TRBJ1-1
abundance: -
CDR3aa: CASSLGGSPNEAFF
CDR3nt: TGTGCCAGCAGCCTAGGAGGGTCGCCCAATGAAGCTTTCTTT

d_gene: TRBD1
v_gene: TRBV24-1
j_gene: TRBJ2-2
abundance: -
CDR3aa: CATSDPTGAGTGELFF
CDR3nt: TGTGCCACCAGTGACCCGACAGGGGCTGGAACCGGGGAGCTGTTTTTT

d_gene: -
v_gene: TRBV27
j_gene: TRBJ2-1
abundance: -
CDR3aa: CASSPTGFYNEQFF
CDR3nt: TGTGCCAGCAGCCCCACAGGGTTCTACAATGAGCAGTTCTTC

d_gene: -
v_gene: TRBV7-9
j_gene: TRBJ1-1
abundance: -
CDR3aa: CASSLLGANTEAFF
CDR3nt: TGTGCCAGCAGCCTATTGGGGGCGAACACTGAAGCTTTCTTT

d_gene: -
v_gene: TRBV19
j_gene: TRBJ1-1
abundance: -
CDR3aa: CASSIVWRGLNTEAFF
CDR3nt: TGTGCCAGTAGTATAGTCTGGAGGGGTTTGAACACTGAAGCTTTCTTT

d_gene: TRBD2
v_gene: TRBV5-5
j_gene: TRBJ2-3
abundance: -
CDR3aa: CASSLGFQGGADTQYF
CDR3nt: TGTGCCAGCAGCTTGGGTTTCCAGGGAGGGGCAGATACGCAGTATTTT

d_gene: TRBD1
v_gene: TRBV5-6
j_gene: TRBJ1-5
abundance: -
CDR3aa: CASSLEGARQPQHF
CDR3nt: TGTGCCAGCAGCTTGGAGGGGGCCCGTCAGCCCCAGCATTTT

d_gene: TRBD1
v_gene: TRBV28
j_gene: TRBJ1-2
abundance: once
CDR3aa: CASKGQINYGYTF
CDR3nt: TGTGCCAGCAAGGGACAGATTAACTATGGCTACACCTTC

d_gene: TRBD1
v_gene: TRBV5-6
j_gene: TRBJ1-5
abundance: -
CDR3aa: CASSYGQALRDQPQHF
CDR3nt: TGTGCCAGCAGCTACGGACAGGCTCTGAGAGATCAGCCCCAGCATTTT

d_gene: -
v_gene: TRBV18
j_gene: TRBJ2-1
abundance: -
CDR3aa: CASISGRNEQFF
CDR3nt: TGTGCCAGCATCAGCGGGCGCAATGAGCAGTTCTTC

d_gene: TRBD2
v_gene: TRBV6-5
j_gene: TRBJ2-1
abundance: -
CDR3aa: CASRPGGGEQFF
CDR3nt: TGTGCCAGCAGACCGGGGGGTGGCGAGCAGTTCTTC

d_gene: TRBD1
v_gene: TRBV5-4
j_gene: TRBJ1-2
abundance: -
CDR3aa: CASSLGRQGHYGYTF
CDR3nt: TGTGCCAGCAGCTTGGGGAGACAGGGTCACTATGGCTACACCTTC

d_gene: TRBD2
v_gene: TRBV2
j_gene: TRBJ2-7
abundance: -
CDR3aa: CASSELTSGNYEQYF
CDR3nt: TGTGCCAGCAGTGAGTTGACTAGCGGGAACTACGAGCAGTACTTC

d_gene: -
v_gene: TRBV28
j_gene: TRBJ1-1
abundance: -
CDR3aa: CASSFVGLMSNTEAFF
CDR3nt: TGTGCCAGCAGTTTTGTCGGGTTGATGTCGAACACTGAAGCTTTCTTT

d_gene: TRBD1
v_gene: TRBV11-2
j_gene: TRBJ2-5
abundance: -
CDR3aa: CASSWDRVQETQYF
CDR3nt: TGTGCCAGCAGCTGGGACAGGGTTCAAGAGACCCAGTACTTC

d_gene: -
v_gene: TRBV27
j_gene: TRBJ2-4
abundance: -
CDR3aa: CASSLEGGYIQYF
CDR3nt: TGTGCCAGCAGTTTAGAGGGAGGATACATTCAGTACTTC

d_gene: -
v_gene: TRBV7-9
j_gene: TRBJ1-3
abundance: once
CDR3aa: CASSLSRGWNTIYF
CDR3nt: TGTGCCAGCAGCTTATCTAGGGGCTGGAACACCATATATTTT

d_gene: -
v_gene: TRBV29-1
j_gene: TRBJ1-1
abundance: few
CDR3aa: CSVVDRANTEAFF
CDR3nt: TGCAGCGTGGTTGACAGAGCGAACACTGAAGCTTTCTTT

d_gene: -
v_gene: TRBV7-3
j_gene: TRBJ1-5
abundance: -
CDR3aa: CASSLTVGQPQHF
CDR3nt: TGTGCCAGCAGTCTAACCGTCGGTCAGCCCCAGCATTTT

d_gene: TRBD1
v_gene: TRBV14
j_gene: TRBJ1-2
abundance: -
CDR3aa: CASSQEGTGGDYGYTF
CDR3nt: TGTGCCAGCAGCCAAGAAGGGACAGGGGGCGACTATGGCTACACCTTC

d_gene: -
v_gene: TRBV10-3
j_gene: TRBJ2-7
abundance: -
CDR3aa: CAISVAHLTGSSPYEQYF
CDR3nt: TGTGCCATCAGTGTCGCGCATCTCACCGGGTCTTCCCCCTACGAGCAGTACTTC

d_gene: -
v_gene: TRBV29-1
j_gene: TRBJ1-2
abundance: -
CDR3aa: CSVVSASTGKGDYGYTF
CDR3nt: TGCAGCGTTGTCTCGGCATCTACAGGGAAGGGGGACTATGGCTACACCTTC